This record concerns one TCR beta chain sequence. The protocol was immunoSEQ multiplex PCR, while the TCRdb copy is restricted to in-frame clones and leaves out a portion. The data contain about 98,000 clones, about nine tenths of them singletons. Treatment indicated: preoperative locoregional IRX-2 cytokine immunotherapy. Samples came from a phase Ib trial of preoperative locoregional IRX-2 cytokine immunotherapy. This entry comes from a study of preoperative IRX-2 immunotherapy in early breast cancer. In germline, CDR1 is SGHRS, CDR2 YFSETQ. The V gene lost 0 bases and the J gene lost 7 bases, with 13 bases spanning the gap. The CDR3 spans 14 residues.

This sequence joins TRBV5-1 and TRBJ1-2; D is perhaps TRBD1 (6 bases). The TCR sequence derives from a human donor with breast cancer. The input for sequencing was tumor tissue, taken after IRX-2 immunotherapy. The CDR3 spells CASSLAWDKGGYTF. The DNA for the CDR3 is TGCGCCAGCAGCTTGGCCTGGGACAAAGGTGGCTACACCTTC.